This TCR beta chain was documented in a study of T cell responses to AZD1222 COVID-19 vaccine. With regard to this clone: Its antigen is still unknown.

This CDR3 spans 14 amino acids. Unmatched junction bases numbered 1, after V lost 3 bases and J lost 2 bases. Looked up from germline, CDR1 is SGHKS and CDR2 is YYEKEE (reference sequence). This table comes from immunoSEQ multiplex PCR, and its TCRdb copy is limited to in-frame clones, with some not included. The sample has over 100,000 clones; around 86% are singletons. The study, taken as a whole, reports: Of spike-specific TCRs, nearly half reportedly target regions left unmutated in variants. Vaccine-associated CD4 TCRs spanned spike, dominant at 160-218 and 743-854.

This TCR was sampled from an adult who received the MenACWY meningococcal vaccine as a control. The sequenced sample was peripheral blood, obtained 28 days after the second dose of the MenACWY control vaccine. J is TRBJ2-7 and V is TRBV5-5; 11 bases fit TRBD1. For the CDR3, the DNA is TGTGCCAGCAGCTGGGGACAGGGGGCCTACGAGCAGTACTTC. Translated, it gives CASSWGQGAYEQYF.